There are many counts of the clone carrying this TCR beta chain. Time point reported: newly diagnosed GD, antithyroid drugs for less than 3 months. Researchers made the TCR library from RNA that was extracted from PBMCs. The data were taken from a study of regulatory T cells in long-lasting Graves disease. CDR3 regions were amplified by Arm-PCR using iRepertoire HTBI primers to build TCR beta libraries. Each CDR3 protein gets one entry after TCRdb re-called the multiplex PCR reads with MiXCR. In the table there are 550,000 to 600,000 distinct CDR3 sequences, about 15% of which are singletons. CDR1 and CDR2 (germline): SNHLY, FYNNEI. With 1 base removed from V and 0 bases from J, the gap between germline ends came to 7 bases. The CDR3 loop spans 14 amino acids. The same specimen was also included in a second study, on T cells in Graves' hyperthyroidism and ophthalmopathy.

This specimen was peripheral blood mononuclear cells (PBMCs), taken at new diagnosis, from a patient treated with antithyroid drugs. V usage is TRBV2 and J usage is TRBJ2-7; no reliable D call. This TCR was sampled from a man younger than 35 with Graves disease. The DNA of the CDR3 is TGTGCCAGCAGTGAAGGGACGGGCTCCTACGAGCAGTACTTC. This gives the protein CASSEGTGSYEQYF.